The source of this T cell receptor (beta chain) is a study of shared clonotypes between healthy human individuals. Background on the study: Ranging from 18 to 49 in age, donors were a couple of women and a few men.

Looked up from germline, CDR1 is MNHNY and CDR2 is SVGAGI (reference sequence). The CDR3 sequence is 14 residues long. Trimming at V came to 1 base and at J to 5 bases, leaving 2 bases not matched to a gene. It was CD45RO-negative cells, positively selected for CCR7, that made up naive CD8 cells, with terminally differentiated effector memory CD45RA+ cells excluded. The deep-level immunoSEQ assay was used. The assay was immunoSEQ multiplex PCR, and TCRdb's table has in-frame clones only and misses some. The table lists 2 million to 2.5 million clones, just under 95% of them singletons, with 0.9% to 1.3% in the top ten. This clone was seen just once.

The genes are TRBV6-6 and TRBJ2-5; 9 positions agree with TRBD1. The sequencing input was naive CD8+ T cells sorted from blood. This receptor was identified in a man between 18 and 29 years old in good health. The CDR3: CASSYYRGQETQYF. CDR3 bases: TGTGCCAGCAGTTACTACAGGGGGCAGGAGACCCAGTACTTC.